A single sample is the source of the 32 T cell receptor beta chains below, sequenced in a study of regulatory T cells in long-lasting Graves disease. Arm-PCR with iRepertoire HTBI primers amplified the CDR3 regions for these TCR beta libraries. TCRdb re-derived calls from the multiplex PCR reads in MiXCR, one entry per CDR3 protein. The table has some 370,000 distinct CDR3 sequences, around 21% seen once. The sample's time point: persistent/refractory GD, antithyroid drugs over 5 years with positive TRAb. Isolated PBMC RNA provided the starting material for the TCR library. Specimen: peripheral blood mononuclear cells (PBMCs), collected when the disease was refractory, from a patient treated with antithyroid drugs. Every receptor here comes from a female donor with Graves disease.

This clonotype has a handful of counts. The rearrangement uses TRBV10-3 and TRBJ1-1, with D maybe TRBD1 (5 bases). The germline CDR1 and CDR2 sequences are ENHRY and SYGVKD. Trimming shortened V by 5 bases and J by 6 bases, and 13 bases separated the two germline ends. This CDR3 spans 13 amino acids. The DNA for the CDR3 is TGTGCCATCAGTCTGCTGGGGGGGGCTGAAGCTTTCTTT. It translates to CAISLLGGAEAFF.

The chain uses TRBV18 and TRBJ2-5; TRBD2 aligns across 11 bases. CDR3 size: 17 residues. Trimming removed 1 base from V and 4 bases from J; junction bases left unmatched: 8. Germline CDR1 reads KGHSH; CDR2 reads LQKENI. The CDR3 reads CASSPLGLAGQGETQYF. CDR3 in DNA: TGTGCCAGCTCACCACTCGGACTAGCGGGCCAGGGAGAGACCCAGTACTTC. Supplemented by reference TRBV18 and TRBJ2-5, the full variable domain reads NAGVMQNPRHLVRRRGQEARLRCSPMKGHSHVYWYRQLPEEGLKFMVYLQKENIIDESGMPKERFSAEFPKEGPSILRIQQVVRGDSAAYFCASSPLGLAGQGETQYFGPGTRLLVL.

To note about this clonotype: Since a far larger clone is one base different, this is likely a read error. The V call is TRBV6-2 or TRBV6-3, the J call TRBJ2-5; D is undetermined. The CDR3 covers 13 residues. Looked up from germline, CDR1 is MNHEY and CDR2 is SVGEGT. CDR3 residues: CASSEFAEETQCF. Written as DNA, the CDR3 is TGTGCCAGCAGTGAATTCGCAGAAGAGACCCAGTGCTTC.

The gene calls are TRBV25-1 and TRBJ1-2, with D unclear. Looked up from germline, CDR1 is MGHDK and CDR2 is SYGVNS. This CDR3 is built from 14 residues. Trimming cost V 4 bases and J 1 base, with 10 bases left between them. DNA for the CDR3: TGTGCCAGCAGTGCGCGGGCGGGTAACTATGGCTACACCTTC. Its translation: CASSARAGNYGYTF.

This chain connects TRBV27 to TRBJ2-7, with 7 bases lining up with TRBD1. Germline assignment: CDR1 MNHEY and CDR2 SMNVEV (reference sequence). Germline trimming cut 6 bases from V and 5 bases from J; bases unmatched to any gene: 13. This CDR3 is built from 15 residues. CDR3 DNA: TGTGCCAGCAGCCAAGGGACAGAGGTAATCAACGAGCAGTACTTC. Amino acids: CASSQGTEVINEQYF.

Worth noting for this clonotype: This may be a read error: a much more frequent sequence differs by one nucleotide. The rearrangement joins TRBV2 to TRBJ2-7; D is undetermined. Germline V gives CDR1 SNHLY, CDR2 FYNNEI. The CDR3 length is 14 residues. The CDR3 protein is CTSSEEPRLEEQYF. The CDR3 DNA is TGTACCAGCAGTGAAGAACCCCGCTTGGAGGAGCAGTACTTC. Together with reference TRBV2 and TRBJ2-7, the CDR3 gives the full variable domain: EPEVTQTPSHQVTQMGQEVILRCVPISNHLYFYWYRQILGQKVEFLVSFYNNEISEKSEIFDDQFSVERPDGSNFTLKIRSTKLEDSAMYFCTSSEEPRLEEQYFGPGTRLTVT.

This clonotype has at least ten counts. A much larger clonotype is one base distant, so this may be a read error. CDR3 DNA sequence: TGTGCCAGCAGTTACTTCTACGAGCAGTACTTC. It is translated as CASSYFYEQYF. V usage is TRBV6-2 or TRBV6-3 and J usage is TRBJ2-7; the D is unclear. CDR3 length equals 11 residues. The germline gives CDR1 MNHEY, CDR2 SVGEGT. The V end was cut by 1 base, the J end by 3 bases, with 1 base between.

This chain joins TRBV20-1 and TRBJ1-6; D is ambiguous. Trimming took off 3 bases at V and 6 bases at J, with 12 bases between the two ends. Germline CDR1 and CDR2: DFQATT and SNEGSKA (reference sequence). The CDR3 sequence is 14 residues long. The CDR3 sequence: CSASGKGPNSPLHF. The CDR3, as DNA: TGCAGTGCTAGTGGGAAGGGCCCTAATTCACCCCTCCACTTT.

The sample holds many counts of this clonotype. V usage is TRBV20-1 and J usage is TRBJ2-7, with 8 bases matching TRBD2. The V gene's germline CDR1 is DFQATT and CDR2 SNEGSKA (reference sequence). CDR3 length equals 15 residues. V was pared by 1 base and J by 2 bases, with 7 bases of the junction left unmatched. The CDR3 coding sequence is TGCAGTGCTAGAGCAGGTACTAGCGGAGCCTACGAGCAGTACTTC. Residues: CSARAGTSGAYEQYF.

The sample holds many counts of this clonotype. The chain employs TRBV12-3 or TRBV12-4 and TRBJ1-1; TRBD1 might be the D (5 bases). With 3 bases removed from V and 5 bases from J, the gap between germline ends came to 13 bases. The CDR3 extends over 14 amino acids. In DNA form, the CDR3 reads TGTGCCAGCAGTTTCGGGGGGGGATTGACTGAAGCTTTCTTT. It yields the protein CASSFGGGLTEAFF.

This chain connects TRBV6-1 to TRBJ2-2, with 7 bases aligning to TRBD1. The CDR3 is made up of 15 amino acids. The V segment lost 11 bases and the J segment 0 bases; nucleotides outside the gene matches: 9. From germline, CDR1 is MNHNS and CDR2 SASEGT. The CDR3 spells CASKSGTANTGELFF. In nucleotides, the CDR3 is TGTGCCTCAAAAAGTGGGACAGCGAACACCGGGGAGCTGTTTTTT.

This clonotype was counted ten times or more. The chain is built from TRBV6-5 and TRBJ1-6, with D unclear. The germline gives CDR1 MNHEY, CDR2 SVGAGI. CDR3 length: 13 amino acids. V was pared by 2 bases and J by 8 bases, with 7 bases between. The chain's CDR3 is CASSYENDSPLHF. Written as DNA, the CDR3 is TGTGCCAGCAGTTACGAGAATGATTCACCCCTCCACTTT.

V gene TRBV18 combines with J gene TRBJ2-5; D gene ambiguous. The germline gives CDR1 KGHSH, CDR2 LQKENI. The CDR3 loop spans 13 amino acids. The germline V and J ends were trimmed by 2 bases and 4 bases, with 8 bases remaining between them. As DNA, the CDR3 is TGTGCCAGCTCACCAACAGCTCGAGAGACCCAGTACTTC. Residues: CASSPTARETQYF.

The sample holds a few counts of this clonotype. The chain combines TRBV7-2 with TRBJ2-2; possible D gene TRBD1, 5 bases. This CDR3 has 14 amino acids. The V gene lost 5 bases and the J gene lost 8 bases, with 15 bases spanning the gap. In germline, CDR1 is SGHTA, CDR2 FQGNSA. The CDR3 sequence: CASSNQGPPGELFF. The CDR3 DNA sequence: TGTGCCAGCAGCAATCAGGGTCCTCCTGGGGAGCTGTTTTTT.

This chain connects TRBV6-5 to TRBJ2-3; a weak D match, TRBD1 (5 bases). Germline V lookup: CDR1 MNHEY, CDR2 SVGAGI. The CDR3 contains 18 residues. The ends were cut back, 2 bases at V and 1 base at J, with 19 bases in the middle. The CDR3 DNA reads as TGTGCCAGCAGTTACGGGGCCTTGGAAGGTTCTCGCACAGATACGCAGTATTTT. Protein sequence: CASSYGALEGSRTDTQYF.

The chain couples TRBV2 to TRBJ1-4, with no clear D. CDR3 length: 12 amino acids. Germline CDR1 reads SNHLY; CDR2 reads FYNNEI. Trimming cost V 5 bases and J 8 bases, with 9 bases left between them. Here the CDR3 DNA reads TGTGCCAGCAGTCTCCGCATCGAAAAACTGTTTTTT. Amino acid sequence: CASSLRIEKLFF.

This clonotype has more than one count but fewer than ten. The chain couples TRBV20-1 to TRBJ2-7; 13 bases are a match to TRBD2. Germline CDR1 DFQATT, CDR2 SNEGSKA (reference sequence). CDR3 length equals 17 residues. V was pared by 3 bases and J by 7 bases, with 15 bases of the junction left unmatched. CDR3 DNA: TGCAGTGCTAGGGCATTAGGACTAGCGGGAGTAGGATGGGAGCAGTACTTC. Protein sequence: CSARALGLAGVGWEQYF.

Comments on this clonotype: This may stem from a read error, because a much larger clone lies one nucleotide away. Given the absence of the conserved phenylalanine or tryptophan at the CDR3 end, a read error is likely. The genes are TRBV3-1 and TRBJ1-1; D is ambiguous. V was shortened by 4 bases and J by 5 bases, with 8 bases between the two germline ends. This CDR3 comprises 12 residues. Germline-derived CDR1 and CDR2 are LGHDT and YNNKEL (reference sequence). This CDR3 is CASSPIGTEAFL. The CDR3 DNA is TGTGCCAGCAGCCCGATAGGAACTGAAGCTTTCCTT.

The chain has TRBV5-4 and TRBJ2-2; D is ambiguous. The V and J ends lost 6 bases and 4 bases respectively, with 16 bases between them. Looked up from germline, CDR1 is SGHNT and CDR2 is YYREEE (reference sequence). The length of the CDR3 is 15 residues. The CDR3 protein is CASTPYLGSTGELFF. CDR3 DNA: TGTGCCAGCACCCCGTACCTGGGCAGCACCGGGGAGCTGTTTTTT.

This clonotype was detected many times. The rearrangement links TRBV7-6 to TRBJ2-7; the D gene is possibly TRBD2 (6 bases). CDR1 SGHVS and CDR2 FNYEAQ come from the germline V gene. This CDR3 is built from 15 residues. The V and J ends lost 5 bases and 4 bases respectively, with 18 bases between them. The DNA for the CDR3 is TGTGCCAGCAGCCCGGGCGGGACGAAGGATTACGAGCAGTACTTC. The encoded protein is CASSPGGTKDYEQYF.

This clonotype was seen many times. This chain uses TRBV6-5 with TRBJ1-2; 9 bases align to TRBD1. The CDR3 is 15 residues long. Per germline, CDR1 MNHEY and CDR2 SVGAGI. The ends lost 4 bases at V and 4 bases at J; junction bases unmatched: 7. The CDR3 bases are TGTGCCAGCAGTTTTACAGGGGGCTCGGGCTATGGCTACACCTTC. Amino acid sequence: CASSFTGGSGYGYTF.

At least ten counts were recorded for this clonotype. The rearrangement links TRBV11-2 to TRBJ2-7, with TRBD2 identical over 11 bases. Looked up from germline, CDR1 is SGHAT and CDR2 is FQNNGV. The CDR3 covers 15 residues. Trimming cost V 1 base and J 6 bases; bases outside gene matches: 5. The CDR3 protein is CASSLVTSGRLEQYF. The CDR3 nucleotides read TGTGCCAGCAGCTTAGTTACTAGCGGGAGACTCGAGCAGTACTTC.

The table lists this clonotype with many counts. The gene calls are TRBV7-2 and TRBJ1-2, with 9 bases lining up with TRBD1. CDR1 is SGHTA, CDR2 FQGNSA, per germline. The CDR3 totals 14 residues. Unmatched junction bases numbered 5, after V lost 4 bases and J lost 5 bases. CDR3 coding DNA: TGTGCCAGCAGCTACACAGGGGGCGGGTATGGCTACACCTTC. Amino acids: CASSYTGGGYGYTF.

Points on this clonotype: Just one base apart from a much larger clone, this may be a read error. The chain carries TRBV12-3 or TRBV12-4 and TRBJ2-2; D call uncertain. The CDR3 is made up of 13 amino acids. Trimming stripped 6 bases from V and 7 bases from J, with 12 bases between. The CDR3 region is CASSRRLVGELFF. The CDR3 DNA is TGTGCCAGCAGCCGGAGACTTGTCGGGGAGCTGTTTTTT.

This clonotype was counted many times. The CDR3 DNA reads TGTGCCAGCACCTCTAACGGAGGAGCTTTCTTT. Its translation: CASTSNGGAFF. The rearrangement uses TRBV28 and TRBJ1-1; D is ambiguous. Germline CDR1 reads MDHEN; CDR2 reads SYDVKM. The length of the CDR3 is 11 residues. With 7 bases removed from V and 10 bases from J, the gap between germline ends came to 13 bases.

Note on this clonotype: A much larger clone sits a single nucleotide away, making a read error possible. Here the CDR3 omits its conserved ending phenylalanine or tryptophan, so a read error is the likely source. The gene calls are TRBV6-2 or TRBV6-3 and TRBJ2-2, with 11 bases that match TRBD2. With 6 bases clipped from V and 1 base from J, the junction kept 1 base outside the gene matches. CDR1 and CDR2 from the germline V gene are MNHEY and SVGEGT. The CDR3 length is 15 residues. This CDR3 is CASRGLAENTGELFV. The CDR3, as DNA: TGTGCCAGCAGGGGACTAGCGGAGAACACCGGGGAGCTGTTTGTT.

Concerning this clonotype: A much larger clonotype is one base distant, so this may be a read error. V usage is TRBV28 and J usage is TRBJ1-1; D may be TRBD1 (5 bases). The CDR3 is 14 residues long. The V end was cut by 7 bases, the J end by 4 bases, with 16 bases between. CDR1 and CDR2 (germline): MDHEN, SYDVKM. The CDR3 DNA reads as TGTGCCAGCACTACGGCCCTCGGGGCCACTGAAGCTTTCTTT. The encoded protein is CASTTALGATEAFF.

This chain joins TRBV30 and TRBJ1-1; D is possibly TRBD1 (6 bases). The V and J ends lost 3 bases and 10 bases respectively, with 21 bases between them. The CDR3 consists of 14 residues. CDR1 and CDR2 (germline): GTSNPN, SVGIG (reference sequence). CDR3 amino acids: CAWRPSGGAVSAFF. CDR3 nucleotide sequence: TGTGCCTGGAGACCTAGTGGGGGGGCTGTTTCAGCTTTCTTT.

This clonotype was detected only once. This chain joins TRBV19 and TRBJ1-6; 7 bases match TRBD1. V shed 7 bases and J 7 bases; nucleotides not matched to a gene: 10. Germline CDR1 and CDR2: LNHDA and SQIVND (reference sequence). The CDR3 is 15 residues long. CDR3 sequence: CASTIRTGRNSPLHF. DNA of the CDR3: TGTGCCAGTACCATAAGGACAGGCCGAAATTCACCCCTCCACTTT.

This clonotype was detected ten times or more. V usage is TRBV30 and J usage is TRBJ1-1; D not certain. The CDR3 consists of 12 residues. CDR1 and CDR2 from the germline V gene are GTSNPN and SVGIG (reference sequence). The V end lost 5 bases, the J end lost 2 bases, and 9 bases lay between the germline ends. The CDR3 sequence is CAWRSLNTEAFF. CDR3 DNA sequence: TGTGCCTGGCGTTCGTTAAACACTGAAGCTTTCTTT.

The CDR3 coding sequence is TGTGCCAGCAGCTTAGATCGGGCTAGCGGGGTTTTCACAGATACGCAGTATTTT. This sequence encodes CASSLDRASGVFTDTQYF. The chain combines TRBV11-2 with TRBJ2-3; 9 bases are shared with TRBD2. CDR3 length: 18 residues. The V gene end was trimmed by 0 bases and the J gene end by 2 bases; junction bases not matched to a gene: 9. Germline V gene lookup returns CDR1 SGHAT and CDR2 FQNNGV.

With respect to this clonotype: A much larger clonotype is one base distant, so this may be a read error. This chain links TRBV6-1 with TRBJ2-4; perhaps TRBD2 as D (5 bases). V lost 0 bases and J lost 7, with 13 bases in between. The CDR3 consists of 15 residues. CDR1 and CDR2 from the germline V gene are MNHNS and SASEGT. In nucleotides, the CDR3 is TGTGCCAGCAGTGAAGCAGGAGGATTCGGGAACATTCAGTACTTC. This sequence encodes CASSEAGGFGNIQYF.